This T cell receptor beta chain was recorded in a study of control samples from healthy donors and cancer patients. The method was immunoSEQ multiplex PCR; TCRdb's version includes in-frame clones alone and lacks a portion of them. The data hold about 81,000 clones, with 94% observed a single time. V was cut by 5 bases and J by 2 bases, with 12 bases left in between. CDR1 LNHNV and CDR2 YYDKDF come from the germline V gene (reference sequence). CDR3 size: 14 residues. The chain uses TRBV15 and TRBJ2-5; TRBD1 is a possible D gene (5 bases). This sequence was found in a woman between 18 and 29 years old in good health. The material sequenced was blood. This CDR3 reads CATSATVKQETQYF. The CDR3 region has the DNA TGTGCCACCAGCGCGACAGTCAAGCAAGAGACCCAGTACTTC. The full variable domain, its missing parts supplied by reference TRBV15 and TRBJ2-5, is DAMVIQNPRYQVTQFGKPVTLSCSQTLNHNVMYWYQQKSSQAPKLLFHYYDKDFNNEADTPDNFQSRRPNTSFCFLDIRSPGLGDTAMYLCATSATVKQETQYFGPGTRLLVL.